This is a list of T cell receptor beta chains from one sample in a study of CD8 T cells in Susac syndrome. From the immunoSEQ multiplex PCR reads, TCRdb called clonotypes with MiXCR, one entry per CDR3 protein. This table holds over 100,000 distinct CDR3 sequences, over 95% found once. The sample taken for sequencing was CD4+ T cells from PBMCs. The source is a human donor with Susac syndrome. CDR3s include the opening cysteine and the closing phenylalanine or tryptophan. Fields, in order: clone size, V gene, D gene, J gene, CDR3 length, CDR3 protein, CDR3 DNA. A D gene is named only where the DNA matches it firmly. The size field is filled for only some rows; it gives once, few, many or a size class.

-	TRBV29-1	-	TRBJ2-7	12	CSAWGLSYEQYF	TGCAGCGCGTGGGGACTCAGCTACGAGCAGTACTTC
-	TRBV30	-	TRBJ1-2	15	CAWSVLGRPSMSYTF	TGTGCCTGGAGTGTACTCGGCCGACCGTCTATGAGCTACACCTTC
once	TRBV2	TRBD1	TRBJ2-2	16	CASSAQTGRGTGELFF	TGTGCCAGCAGTGCCCAGACAGGGCGAGGGACCGGGGAGCTGTTTTTT
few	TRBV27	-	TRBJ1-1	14	CASSAPGQNTEAFF	TGTGCCAGCAGTGCCCCGGGACAGAACACTGAAGCTTTCTTT
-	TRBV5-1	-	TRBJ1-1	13	CASSSSQGVKAFF	TGCGCCAGCAGCTCGTCGCAGGGAGTAAAAGCTTTCTTT
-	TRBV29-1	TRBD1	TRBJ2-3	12	CSVDRGTDTQYF	TGCAGCGTAGACAGGGGCACAGATACGCAGTATTTT
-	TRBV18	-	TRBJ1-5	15	CASSPSGNGGQPQHF	TGTGCCAGCTCACCGTCGGGAAATGGGGGTCAGCCCCAGCATTTT
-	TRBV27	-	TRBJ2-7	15	CASSSGTFTSYEQYF	TGTGCCAGCAGTTCGGGGACTTTCACCTCCTACGAGCAGTACTTC
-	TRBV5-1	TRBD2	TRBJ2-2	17	CASSFTSGSQGTGELFF	TGCGCCAGCAGCTTTACTAGCGGGAGCCAGGGCACCGGGGAGCTGTTTTTT
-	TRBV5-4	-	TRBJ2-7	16	CASSLSGSAGPHEQYF	TGTGCCAGCAGCTTGTCAGGCTCGGCAGGGCCCCACGAGCAGTACTTC
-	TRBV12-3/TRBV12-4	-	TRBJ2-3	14	CASSLRIFTDTQYF	TGTGCCAGCAGTTTGCGCATCTTCACAGATACGCAGTATTTT
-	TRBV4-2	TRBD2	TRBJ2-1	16	CASSQDSGGLYNEQFF	TGTGCCAGCAGCCAAGATAGCGGGGGCCTCTACAATGAGCAGTTCTTC
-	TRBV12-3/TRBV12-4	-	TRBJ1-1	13	CASSFGGDTEAFF	TGTGCCAGCAGTTTCGGGGGGGACACTGAAGCTTTCTTT
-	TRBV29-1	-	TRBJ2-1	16	CSVAGDGSRRDNEQFF	TGCAGCGTTGCAGGGGATGGTAGCAGACGTGACAATGAGCAGTTCTTC
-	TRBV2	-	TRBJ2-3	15	CASRRDAGGTDTQYF	TGTGCCAGCAGAAGGGATGCCGGGGGCACAGATACGCAGTATTTT
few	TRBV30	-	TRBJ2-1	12	CAWSRQSNEQFF	TGTGCCTGGAGTAGACAGAGTAATGAGCAGTTCTTC
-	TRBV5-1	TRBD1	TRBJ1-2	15	CASSVWTGQNYGYTF	TGCGCCAGCAGCGTATGGACAGGCCAGAACTATGGCTACACCTTC
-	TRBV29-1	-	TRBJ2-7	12	CSADRLAGEQYF	TGCAGCGCGGACAGGTTAGCGGGCGAGCAGTACTTC
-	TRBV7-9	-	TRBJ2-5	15	CASSFPGHRGETQYF	TGTGCCAGCAGCTTCCCGGGACACAGAGGGGAGACCCAGTACTTC
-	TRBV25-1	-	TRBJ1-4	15	CASRGRGTTNEKLFF	TGTGCCAGCAGGGGAAGGGGGACAACTAATGAAAAACTGTTTTTT
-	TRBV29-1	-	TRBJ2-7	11	CSAQSGYEQYF	TGCAGCGCCCAGTCGGGCTACGAGCAGTACTTC
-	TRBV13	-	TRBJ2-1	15	CASSLYGLEVNEQFF	TGTGCCAGCAGCCTCTACGGGCTCGAAGTCAATGAGCAGTTCTTC
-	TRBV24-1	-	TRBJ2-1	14	CATSQGGSYNEQFF	TGTGCCACCAGTCAGGGGGGCTCCTACAATGAGCAGTTCTTC
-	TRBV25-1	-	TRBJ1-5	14	CASSEAGGNQPQHF	TGTGCCAGCAGTGAAGCAGGGGGCAATCAGCCCCAGCATTTT
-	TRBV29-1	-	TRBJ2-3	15	CSVPIGGSSTDTQYF	TGCAGCGTCCCGATAGGGGGTAGTAGCACAGATACGCAGTATTTT
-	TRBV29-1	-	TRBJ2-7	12	CSVSERPYEQYF	TGCAGCGTTTCGGAGCGTCCCTACGAGCAGTACTTC
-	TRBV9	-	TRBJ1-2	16	CASSGKQGARYDGYTF	TGTGCCAGCAGCGGAAAACAGGGCGCCCGCTATGATGGCTACACCTTC
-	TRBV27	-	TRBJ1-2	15	CASSPRAGQIYGYTF	TGTGCCAGCAGTCCCCGGGCTGGACAGATCTATGGCTACACCTTC
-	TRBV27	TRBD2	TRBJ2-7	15	CASSSPSGRAYEQYF	TGTGCCAGCAGTTCGCCTAGCGGGAGGGCCTACGAGCAGTACTTC